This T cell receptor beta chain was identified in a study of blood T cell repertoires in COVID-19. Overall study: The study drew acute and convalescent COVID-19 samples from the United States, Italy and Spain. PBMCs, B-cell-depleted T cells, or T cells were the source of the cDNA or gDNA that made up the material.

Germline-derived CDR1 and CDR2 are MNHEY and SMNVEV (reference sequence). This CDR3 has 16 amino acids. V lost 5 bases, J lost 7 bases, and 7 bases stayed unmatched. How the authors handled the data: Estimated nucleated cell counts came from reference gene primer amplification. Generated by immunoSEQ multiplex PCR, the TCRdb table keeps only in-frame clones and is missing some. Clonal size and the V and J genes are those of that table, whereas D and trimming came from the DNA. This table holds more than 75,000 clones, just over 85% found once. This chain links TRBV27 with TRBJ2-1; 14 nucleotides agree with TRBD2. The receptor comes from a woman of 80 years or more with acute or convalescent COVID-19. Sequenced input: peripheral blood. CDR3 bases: TGTGCCAGCAGTATTGGGACTAGCGGGAGTACGAATGAGCAGTTCTTC. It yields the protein CASSIGTSGSTNEQFF.